One and the same sample provided the 10 T cell receptor beta chains below, sequenced in a study of T cell responses to AZD1222 COVID-19 vaccine. The assay was immunoSEQ multiplex PCR, and TCRdb's table has in-frame clones only and misses some. The top ten clones hold more than 3% of a sample with around 150,000 clones, more than 80% of them seen once. The sequences come from peripheral blood, collected 28 days after the second AZD1222 dose. These receptors came from an adult who received the AZD1222 COVID-19 vaccine.

This sequence joins TRBV15 and TRBJ2-2, with D uncertain. Per germline, CDR1 LNHNV and CDR2 YYDKDF (reference sequence). Trimming removed 1 base from V and 4 bases from J, with 16 bases in between. The CDR3 runs to 17 residues. CDR3 in amino acids: CATSRVAFTVLTGELFF. The CDR3, as DNA: TGTGCCACCAGCAGAGTGGCTTTTACGGTGCTCACCGGGGAGCTGTTTTTT.

CDR3 in amino acids: CASSAYRGLEQYF. For the CDR3, the DNA is TGTGCCAGCAGTGCCTACAGGGGGCTCGAGCAGTACTTC. The rearrangement joins TRBV2 to TRBJ2-7; 9 nucleotides agree with TRBD1. This CDR3 has 13 residues. V shed 4 bases, J shed 6 bases, and the junction held 4 bases outside the gene matches. In germline, CDR1 is SNHLY, CDR2 FYNNEI.

This chain links TRBV3-1 (or the pseudogene TRBV3-2) with TRBJ1-6; D is uncertain. The CDR3 length is 13 residues. Germline V gene lookup returns CDR1 LGHDT and CDR2 YNNKEL (reference sequence). The V end lost 1 base, the J end lost 4 bases, and 2 bases lay between the germline ends. In nucleotides, the CDR3 is TGTGCCAGCAGCCAAGGTTATAATTCACCCCTCCACTTT. Protein product: CASSQGYNSPLHF.

The chain couples TRBV19 to TRBJ1-2; D may be TRBD1 (6 bases). Deletions cut 2 bases from V and 2 bases from J, with 6 bases between. Germline-derived CDR1 and CDR2 are LNHDA and SQIVND (reference sequence). The CDR3 totals 13 residues. The CDR3 nucleotides are TGTGCCAGTAGTATAACAGGGAACTATGGCTACACCTTC. Protein product: CASSITGNYGYTF.

The chain links TRBV6-5 to TRBJ2-5; D call uncertain. V lost 2 bases, J lost 5 bases, and 9 bases lay in between. Germline V gene data show CDR1 as MNHEY and CDR2 as SVGAGI. The CDR3 loop spans 13 amino acids. The CDR3 region has the DNA TGTGCCAGCAGTTACACCGGGTTGGAGACCCAGTACTTC. It yields the protein CASSYTGLETQYF.

The chain recombines TRBV3-1 (or the pseudogene TRBV3-2) with TRBJ1-5; D gene unclear. The CDR3 runs 13 residues. CDR1 LGHDT and CDR2 YNNKEL come from the germline V gene (reference sequence). Trimming removed 4 bases at V and 1 base at J, with 5 bases between. Here the CDR3 reads CASSPQSNQPQHF. The CDR3 nucleotides are TGTGCCAGCAGCCCGCAAAGCAATCAGCCCCAGCATTTT.

The sample holds one count of this clone. V gene TRBV6-1 combines with J gene TRBJ2-7, with D unresolved. Germline V gene sequence: CDR1 MNHNS, CDR2 SASEGT. The V and J ends lost 1 base and 0 bases respectively, with 7 bases between them. The CDR3 runs to 14 residues. CDR3 sequence reads: CASSEGAYSYEQYF. In nucleotides, the CDR3 is TGTGCCAGCAGTGAAGGGGCTTACTCCTACGAGCAGTACTTC.

This clone was found once. This rearrangement joins TRBV5-4 to TRBJ2-1, with 7 bases fitting TRBD1. CDR1 is SGHNT, CDR2 YYREEE, per germline (reference sequence). This CDR3 has 15 residues. J was trimmed by 4 bases and V by 0 bases; bases with no gene match: 4. Here the CDR3 reads CASSLEVGQYNEQFF. For the CDR3, the DNA is TGTGCCAGCAGCTTGGAGGTGGGACAGTACAATGAGCAGTTCTTC.

This chain connects TRBV27 to TRBJ2-7; a possible D gene is TRBD2 (6 bases). Trimming removed 4 bases from V and 0 bases from J, with 7 bases in between. The CDR3 contains 13 residues. Germline CDR1 is MNHEY and CDR2 is SMNVEV (reference sequence). CDR3 sequence reads: CASSWGVSYEQYF. CDR3 nucleotides: TGTGCCAGCAGTTGGGGGGTCTCCTACGAGCAGTACTTC.

The chain employs TRBV2 and TRBJ1-2, with TRBD1 identical over 12 bases. Germline-derived CDR1 and CDR2 are SNHLY and FYNNEI. Germline trimming cut 4 bases from V and 6 bases from J; bases unmatched to any gene: 3. The CDR3 spans 14 residues. CDR3 residues: CASSGGTGGDGYTF. CDR3 sequence (DNA): TGTGCCAGCAGTGGAGGGACAGGGGGCGATGGCTACACCTTC.